This TCR beta chain was identified during a study of T cells in women clearing cervical HPV infection. In the study overall: No precancer developed; the control's incident HPV16 infection cleared within 12 months.

Overall study results and limits: T-cell numbers per sample were unknown and may explain richness differences. CIN3+ cases had significantly higher TCR repertoire richness than controls, but evenness did not differ.

The assay was immunoSEQ multiplex PCR, and TCRdb's table has in-frame clones only and misses some. The sample table includes about 41,000 clones. Dot-blot hybridization genotyped cervical HPV amplified with MY09/MY11 PCR. Per the germline V gene, CDR1 is SGHTA and CDR2 is FQGTGA. The length of the CDR3 is 14 residues. Trimming pared 3 bases from V and 6 bases from J, leaving 11 bases between. To note about this clone: Antigen unknown. The read terminates 3 residues before the CDR3 end, so the remaining end is supplied by the germline J gene.

Source material: blood buffy coat. This TCR came from a woman between 18 and 70 years old with a cervical HPV16 infection that either progressed to CIN3+ or cleared (not recorded which). V and J are TRBV7-3 and TRBJ2-2, with D perhaps matching TRBD2 (7 bases). The CDR3 spells CASSLGGQSGELFF. Incomplete CDR3 DNA: TGTGCCAGCAGCTTGGGGGGGCAGTCCGGGGAG.